The clone carrying this TCR beta chain was seen more than once but under ten times. The record originates from a study of T cell changes during pregnancy in multiple sclerosis. Germline CDR1 KGHSH, CDR2 LQKENI. V was trimmed by 2 bases and J by 7 bases, leaving 11 bases between them. This CDR3 is built from 13 residues. Sequenced by immunoSEQ multiplex PCR; TCRdb stores in-frame clones only, minus some. The sample contains 45,000 to 60,000 clones, approximately 92% of which appear only once. The receptor was derived from a female donor with multiple sclerosis, enrolled in a pregnancy study. Sequences were derived from CD4+ T cells from peripheral blood mononuclear cells, sampled before pregnancy. This sequence joins TRBV18 and TRBJ1-1, with D possibly TRBD1 on 6 matching bases. The CDR3, as DNA: TGTGCCAGCTCACCAGGACAGTTAAATGAAGCTTTCTTT. Translated: CASSPGQLNEAFF.